The sequence of this T cell receptor beta chain was determined in a study of T cell repertoires in cytomegalovirus infection. As to this clonotype: What it binds is unknown.

The CDR3 has 12 amino acids. Per the germline V gene, CDR1 is SEHNR and CDR2 is FQNEAQ (reference sequence). V lost 3 bases and J lost 6, with 9 bases in between. TCRdb reprocessed the reads via MiXCR and lists one record per CDR3 protein. This table has roughly 860,000 distinct CDR3 sequences, around a third appearing once. The origin of this receptor is a human donor in good health (CMV status not recorded). Some clones in this sample may be carry-over from other donors' samples. The rearrangement links TRBV7-9 to TRBJ2-7, with no clear D. Sequenced material: cultured CD8+ T cells from PBMCs, taken from culture after CMV antigen stimulation. CDR3 region: CASSFPRSEQYF. CDR3 bases: TGTGCCAGCAGCTTCCCAAGGTCCGAGCAGTACTTC.